This entry lists 2 T cell receptor beta chains sequenced from one sample in a study of patients and donors after allogeneic stem cell transplantation. MiXCR, applied by TCRdb to the RT-PCR reads, yields one record per CDR3 protein. There are hundreds of thousands of distinct CDR3 sequences in the sample; more than 15% occur only once, and roughly 7.2% lies in the top ten. Sequenced sample: blood, either unsorted or a sorted T cell fraction (not recorded which). Receptors originate from a human donor who was either an allogeneic HSCT recipient or a stem cell or donor lymphocyte infusion donor (not recorded which). It is not recorded whose cells these are; they may come from a transplant donor.

There are a few counts of this clonotype. The chain links TRBV10-3 to TRBJ2-5; D may be TRBD1 or TRBD2 (6 bases each). V was pared by 3 bases and J by 2 bases, with 16 bases between. Germline lookup yields CDR1 ENHRY and CDR2 SYGVKD. CDR3 length equals 16 residues. The CDR3 loop reads CAISDPSRGAQETQYF. The CDR3, as DNA: TGTGCCATCAGTGACCCATCGAGGGGGGCTCAAGAGACCCAGTACTTC.

In this sample, this clonotype turned up many times. V usage is TRBV4-3 and J usage is TRBJ1-6; TRBD1 aligns across 7 bases. V shed 2 bases and J 3 bases; nucleotides not matched to a gene: 13. This CDR3 is built from 19 residues. From germline, CDR1 is LGHNA and CDR2 YSLEER. The CDR3 here is CASSQLLGGGTDYNSPLHF. The CDR3 region has the DNA TGCGCCAGCAGCCAACTTCTAGGGGGCGGGACGGACTATAATTCACCCCTCCACTTT.